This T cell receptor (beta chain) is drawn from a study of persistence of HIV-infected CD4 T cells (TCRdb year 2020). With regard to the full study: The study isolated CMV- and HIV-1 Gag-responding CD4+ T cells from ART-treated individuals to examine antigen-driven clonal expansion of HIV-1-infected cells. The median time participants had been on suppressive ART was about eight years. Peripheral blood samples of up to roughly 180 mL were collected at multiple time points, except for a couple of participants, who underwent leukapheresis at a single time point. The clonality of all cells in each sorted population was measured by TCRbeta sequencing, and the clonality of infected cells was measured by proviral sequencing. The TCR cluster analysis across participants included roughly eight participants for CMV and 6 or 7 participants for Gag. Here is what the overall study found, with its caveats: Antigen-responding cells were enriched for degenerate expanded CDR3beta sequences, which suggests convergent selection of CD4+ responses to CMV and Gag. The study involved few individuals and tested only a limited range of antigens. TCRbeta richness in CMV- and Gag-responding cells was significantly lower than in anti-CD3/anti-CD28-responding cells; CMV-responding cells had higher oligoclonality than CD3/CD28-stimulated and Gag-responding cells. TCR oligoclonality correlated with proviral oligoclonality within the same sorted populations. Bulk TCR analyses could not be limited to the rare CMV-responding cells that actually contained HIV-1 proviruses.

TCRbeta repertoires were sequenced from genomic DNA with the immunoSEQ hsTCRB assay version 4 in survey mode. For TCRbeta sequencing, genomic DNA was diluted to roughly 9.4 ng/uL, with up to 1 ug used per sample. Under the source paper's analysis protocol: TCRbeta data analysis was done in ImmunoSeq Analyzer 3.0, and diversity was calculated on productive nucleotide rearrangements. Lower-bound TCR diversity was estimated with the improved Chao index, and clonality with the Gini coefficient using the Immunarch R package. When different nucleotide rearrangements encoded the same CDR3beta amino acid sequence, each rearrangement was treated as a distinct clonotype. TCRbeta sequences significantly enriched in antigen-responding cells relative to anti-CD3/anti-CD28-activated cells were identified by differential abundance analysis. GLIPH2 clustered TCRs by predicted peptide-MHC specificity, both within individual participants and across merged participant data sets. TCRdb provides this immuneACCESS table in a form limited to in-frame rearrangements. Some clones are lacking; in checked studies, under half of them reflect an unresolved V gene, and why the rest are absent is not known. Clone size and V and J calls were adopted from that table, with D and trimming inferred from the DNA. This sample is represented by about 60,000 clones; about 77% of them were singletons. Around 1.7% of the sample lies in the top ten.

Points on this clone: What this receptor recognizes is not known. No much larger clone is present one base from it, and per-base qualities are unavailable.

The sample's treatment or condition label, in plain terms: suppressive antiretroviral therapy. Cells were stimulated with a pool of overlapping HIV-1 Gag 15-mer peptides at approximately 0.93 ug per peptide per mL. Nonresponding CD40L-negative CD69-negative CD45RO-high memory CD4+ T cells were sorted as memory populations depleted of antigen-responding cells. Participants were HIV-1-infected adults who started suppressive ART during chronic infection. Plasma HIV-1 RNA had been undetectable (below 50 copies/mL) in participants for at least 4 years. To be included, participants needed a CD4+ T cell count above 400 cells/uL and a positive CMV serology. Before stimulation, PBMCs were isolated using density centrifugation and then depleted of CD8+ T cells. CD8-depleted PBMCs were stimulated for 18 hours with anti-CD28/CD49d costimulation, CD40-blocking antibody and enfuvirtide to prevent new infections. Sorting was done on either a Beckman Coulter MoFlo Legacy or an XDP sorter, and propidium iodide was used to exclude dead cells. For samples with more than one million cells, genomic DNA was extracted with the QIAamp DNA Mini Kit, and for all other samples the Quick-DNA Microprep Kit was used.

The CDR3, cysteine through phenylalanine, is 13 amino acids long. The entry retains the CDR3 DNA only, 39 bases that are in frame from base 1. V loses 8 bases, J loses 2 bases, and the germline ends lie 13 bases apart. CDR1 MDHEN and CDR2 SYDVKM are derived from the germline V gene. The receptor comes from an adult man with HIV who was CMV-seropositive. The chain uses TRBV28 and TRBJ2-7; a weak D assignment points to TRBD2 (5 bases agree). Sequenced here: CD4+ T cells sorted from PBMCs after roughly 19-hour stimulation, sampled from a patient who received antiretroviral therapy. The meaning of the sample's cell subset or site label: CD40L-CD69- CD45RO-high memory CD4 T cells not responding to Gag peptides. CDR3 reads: CASAGGPAYEQYF. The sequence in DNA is TGTGCCAGCGCAGGAGGCCCAGCCTACGAGCAGTACTTC.